The entry below gives a single TCR beta chain sequence along with its context. Antigen specificity is unknown. The data belong to a study of CXCR3-negative and CXCR3-positive naive CD8 T cells. Study information: Total TRB output reached about 150 million reads, about 1.5 +/- 0.3 million per library. Findings of the study overall: The study found comparably high diversity in both naive subsets and much lower diversity in memory CD8+ cells. Within a donor, both naive subsets shared TRBV-TRBJ usage, unlike memory cells. Relative to CXCR3-negative naive cells, CXCR3-positive naive cells had more hydrophobic TRB CDR3s.

The authors made the TRB cDNA libraries by 5' RACE using UMI labels. TCRdb re-analyzed the 5' RACE reads; it lists each CDR3 protein once, without DNA. Across some 140,000 distinct CDR3 sequences, the top ten clones capture 0.41% of the sample. In germline, CDR1 is LGHDT, CDR2 YNNKEL (reference sequence). This CDR3 has 12 amino acids. Naive CD8+ T cells had a CD45RO-CCR7+CD27+CD95- phenotype. The sequencing sample was made of naive CXCR3+ CD8+ T cells from blood. This sample's subset: CD45RO-CCR7+CD27+CD95- naive CD8+ T cells expressing CXCR3 (TNR3+). This clonotype originated in a human donor in good health. Some clones in this sample may be carry-over from other donors' samples. The rearrangement uses TRBV3-1 and TRBJ1-1; checking the TCRdb D call of TRBD1 is not possible without DNA. The CDR3 loop reads CASSYLGGEAFF.